Shown below are 22 T cell receptor beta chains from a single sample sequenced in a study of human T cells and chemical hapten exposure. Each CDR3 protein gets one entry after TCRdb re-called the RACE reads with MiXCR. Of 350,000 to 400,000 distinct CDR3 sequences listed, just under 6.5% are singletons. Time point reported: patch test 2, 6 weeks after DPC sensitization. Documented treatment: therapeutic diphenylcyclopropenone sensitization with weekly scalp DPC. The sample in question was whole blood, obtained in connection with sensitization to the hapten diphenylcyclopropenone (DPC). These receptors were taken from a woman aged 18-35 years with alopecia areata. Some clones in this sample may be carry-over from other donors' samples.

The rearrangement joins TRBV5-1 to TRBJ2-3, with D possibly matching TRBD2 (5 bases). Trimming left V 2 bases short and J 6 bases short, with 13 bases between. This CDR3 region has 14 residues. Germline CDR1 reads SGHRS; CDR2 reads YFSETQ. CDR3 bases: TGCGCCAGCAGCTTATATGAGGGCAGGGATACGCAGTATTTT. Translated, it gives CASSLYEGRDTQYF.

The chain links TRBV12-3 or TRBV12-4 to TRBJ2-4; D is unresolved. V was cut by 6 bases and J by 9 bases, with 9 bases left in between. The CDR3 length is 11 residues. CDR3 residues: CASSLYAIQYF. DNA of the CDR3: TGTGCCAGCAGCCTGTATGCCATTCAGTACTTC.

V and J are TRBV20-1 and TRBJ1-3, with D hard to call. Germline V gene sequence: CDR1 DFQATT, CDR2 SNEGSKA (reference sequence). V was shortened by 0 bases and J by 1 base, with 10 bases between the two germline ends. This CDR3 has 15 amino acids. The chain's CDR3 is CSARDQRSSGNTIYF. The CDR3 DNA is TGCAGTGCTAGAGATCAACGGAGTTCTGGAAACACCATATATTTT.

Many counts were recorded for this clonotype. The chain recombines TRBV7-2 with TRBJ2-7, with TRBD1 matching 8 bases. V was clipped by 4 bases and J by 1 base; unmatched bases: 3. This CDR3 contains 14 residues. Germline CDR1 SGHTA, CDR2 FQGNSA. CDR3: CASSSRQGSYEQYF. CDR3 bases: TGTGCCAGCAGCTCGCGACAGGGGTCCTACGAGCAGTACTTC.

At least ten counts were recorded for this clonotype. The chain uses TRBV6-1 and TRBJ1-1; TRBD1 matches 10 bases. The length of the CDR3 is 18 residues. V shed 7 bases and J 0 bases; nucleotides not matched to a gene: 14. Germline V gene data show CDR1 as MNHNS and CDR2 as SASEGT. The CDR3 is CASISPRDRGHMNTEAFF. The DNA for the CDR3 is TGTGCCAGCATCTCCCCCCGGGACAGGGGCCATATGAACACTGAAGCTTTCTTT.

This clonotype has ten or more counts. The chain is built from TRBV18 and TRBJ2-7; weak D call: TRBD1 (5 bases). Trimming stripped 3 bases from V and 3 bases from J, with 12 bases between. The CDR3 has 14 amino acids. Germline-derived CDR1 and CDR2 are KGHSH and LQKENI. The CDR3 spells CASSPSKGDYEQYF. The DNA for the CDR3 is TGTGCCAGCTCACCCAGTAAAGGGGACTACGAGCAGTACTTC. Full variable domain (outside the CDR3, taken from reference TRBV18 and TRBJ2-7): NAGVMQNPRHLVRRRGQEARLRCSPMKGHSHVYWYRQLPEEGLKFMVYLQKENIIDESGMPKERFSAEFPKEGPSILRIQQVVRGDSAAYFCASSPSKGDYEQYFGPGTRLTVT.

Only a few counts were recorded for this clonotype. The chain has TRBV3-1 and TRBJ2-7; D is undetermined. This CDR3 contains 13 residues. Germline CDR1 reads LGHDT; CDR2 reads YNNKEL (reference sequence). Trimming left V 10 bases short and J 3 bases short, with 16 bases between. CDR3 amino acids: CATGPSPIYEQYF. The CDR3 nucleotides are TGTGCCACCGGACCCTCTCCTATCTACGAGCAGTACTTC.

This chain joins TRBV7-9 and TRBJ2-5; TRBD2 matches 9 bases. This CDR3 is built from 14 residues. CDR1 is SEHNR, CDR2 FQNEAQ, per germline (reference sequence). Trimming at V came to 5 bases and at J to 7 bases, leaving 8 bases not matched to a gene. Here the CDR3 DNA reads TGTGCCAGCAGCGCTGGACTAGCGAGAGGGACCCAGTACTTC. This gives the protein CASSAGLARGTQYF.

The chain links TRBV6-5 to TRBJ2-7, with 12 bases lining up with TRBD1. Germline V lookup: CDR1 MNHEY, CDR2 SVGAGI. The V segment lost 8 bases and the J segment 6 bases; nucleotides outside the gene matches: 8. The CDR3 spans 14 residues. The CDR3 DNA sequence: TGTGCCAGCGGGGACAGGGGGCATCTACTCGAGCAGTACTTC. Residues: CASGDRGHLLEQYF.

In its sample, this clonotype was seen many times. This sequence joins TRBV7-6 and TRBJ1-3; perhaps TRBD1 as D (5 bases). This CDR3 is 15 amino acids long. CDR1 is SGHVS, CDR2 FNYEAQ, per germline. Trimming took off 5 bases at V and 3 bases at J, with 14 bases between the two ends. The chain's CDR3 is CASSISGTHGNTIYF. The CDR3 region has the DNA TGTGCCAGCAGCATCTCCGGGACTCATGGAAACACCATATATTTT.

A few counts support this clonotype. The J gene is TRBJ1-1, the V gene TRBV10-3, with D unclear. The V end lost 0 bases, the J end lost 1 base, and 6 bases lay between the germline ends. The CDR3 totals 14 residues. Germline CDR1 is ENHRY and CDR2 is SYGVKD. The CDR3 DNA is TGTGCCATCAGTGAGTCGCGAGGGAACACTGAAGCTTTCTTT. Translation: CAISESRGNTEAFF.

This clonotype was counted at least ten times. The chain is built from TRBV5-1 and TRBJ1-5; D unresolved. V gave up 0 bases and J gave up 3 bases, with 7 bases separating them. CDR3 length: 14 residues. From germline, CDR1 is SGHRS and CDR2 YFSETQ. DNA for the CDR3: TGCGCCAGCAGCTTGGAGGGTGCCAATCAGCCCCAGCATTTT. Translated: CASSLEGANQPQHF.

The table lists this clonotype with many counts. CDR3 sequence reads: CASSLRGPGANVLTF. The CDR3, as DNA: TGTGCCAGCAGTTTAAGGGGGCCTGGGGCCAACGTCCTGACTTTC. The gene calls are TRBV5-6 and TRBJ2-6; 7 bases agree with TRBD1. J gave up 2 bases and V 5 bases, and 4 bases lay outside the gene matches. The CDR3 spans 15 residues. The germline CDR1 and CDR2 sequences are SGHDT and YYEEEE.

This clonotype appeared a single time. V is TRBV28 and J is TRBJ2-3, with 7 bases that match TRBD2. The J segment lost 6 bases and the V segment lost 8 bases, leaving 8 bases of the junction unmatched. CDR1 MDHEN and CDR2 SYDVKM come from the germline V gene. This CDR3 contains 13 residues. The CDR3 is CASGSGAPDTQYF. The CDR3 nucleotides are TGTGCCAGCGGCAGCGGGGCTCCTGATACGCAGTATTTT. Full variable domain (remainder filled in from reference TRBV28 and TRBJ2-3): DVKVTQSSRYLVKRTGEKVFLECVQDMDHENMFWYRQDPGLGLRLIYFSYDVKMKEKGDIPEGYSVSREKKERFSLILESASTNQTSMYLCASGSGAPDTQYFGPGTRLTVL.

This chain links TRBV10-3 with TRBJ1-5; D uncertain. Germline CDR1 ENHRY, CDR2 SYGVKD. V lost 3 bases, J lost 6 bases, and 6 bases lay in between. The CDR3 extends over 12 amino acids. The chain's CDR3 is CAISESGQPQHF. As DNA, the CDR3 is TGTGCCATCAGTGAATCGGGTCAGCCCCAGCATTTT.

Points on this clonotype: Just one base apart from a much larger clone, this may be a read error. The gene calls are TRBV7-8 and TRBJ2-4; the D is unclear. The V gene lost 3 bases and the J gene lost 3 bases, with 15 bases spanning the gap. Germline CDR1 is SGHVS and CDR2 is FQNEAQ. The CDR3 covers 16 residues. CDR3 protein: CASSFTGTLGKNIQYF. CDR3 DNA: TGTGCCAGCAGCTTTACTGGCACCTTAGGCAAAAACATTCAGTACTTC.

In this sample, this clonotype turned up a few times. The chain has TRBV20-1 and TRBJ2-3, with 9 bases lining up with TRBD2. Unmatched junction bases numbered 14, after V lost 6 bases and J lost 4 bases. The CDR3 is made up of 16 amino acids. Germline V gene sequence: CDR1 DFQATT, CDR2 SNEGSKA (reference sequence). This chain's CDR3 is CSALPWERGAPDTQYF. CDR3 sequence (DNA): TGCAGTGCCCTTCCCTGGGAGCGGGGGGCCCCAGATACGCAGTATTTT.

The CDR3 sequence: CASSANPGSTEAFF. The CDR3 DNA is TGTGCCAGCAGCGCTAATCCAGGGTCCACTGAAGCTTTCTTT. V gene TRBV9 combines with J gene TRBJ1-1; perhaps TRBD1 as D (5 bases). V lost 3 bases and J 4 bases, leaving 13 bases between the germline ends. This CDR3 is built from 14 residues. The germline CDR1 and CDR2 sequences are SGDLS and YYNGEE.

This clonotype was observed many times. The chain carries TRBV6-6 and TRBJ1-1, with 8 bases fitting TRBD1. V trimming: 6 bases; J trimming: 0 bases; junction bases outside the gene matches: 6. This CDR3 is 15 amino acids long. Germline assignment: CDR1 MNHNY and CDR2 SVGAGI (reference sequence). CDR3 DNA: TGTGCCAGCAGCAGGAGACAGGGGCTGAACACTGAAGCTTTCTTT. Translation: CASSRRQGLNTEAFF.

Only a few counts were recorded for this clonotype. This sequence joins TRBV7-9 and TRBJ2-3; no definite D call. The CDR3 spans 16 residues. V gave up 4 bases and J gave up 1 base, with 15 bases separating them. The V gene's germline CDR1 is SEHNR and CDR2 FQNEAQ (reference sequence). In DNA, the CDR3 is TGTGCCAGCAGCTACGCGGCGGAACTTGGCACAGATACGCAGTATTTT. Translated, it gives CASSYAAELGTDTQYF.

Note on this clonotype: A read error is possible here, since a much larger clone lies one base away. The J gene is TRBJ1-1, the V gene TRBV7-9, with a tentative D call TRBD1 (5 bases). CDR1 is SEHNR, CDR2 FQNEAQ, per germline (reference sequence). The CDR3 totals 15 residues. CDR3 residues: CAISPLGGRSTEAFF. In nucleotides, the CDR3 is TGTGCCATCAGCCCTTTGGGGGGGAGGAGCACTGAAGCTTTCTTT.

This clonotype was counted between two and nine times. CDR3 region: CASSVQHYGYTF. CDR3 DNA: TGTGCCAGCAGCGTACAGCACTATGGCTACACCTTC. This chain links TRBV9 with TRBJ1-2; no reliable D call. V was pared by 1 base and J by 3 bases, with 4 bases between. This CDR3 has 12 residues. Germline CDR1 is SGDLS and CDR2 is YYNGEE.